These T cell receptor beta chains were read from a single sample in a study of shared clonotypes between healthy human individuals. Sequencing used immunoSEQ multiplex PCR; TCRdb keeps in-frame clones, though not all of them. Seen here are about 1.9 million clones, about 93% observed once, and the top ten hold under 2%. The sample taken for sequencing was naive CD8+ T cells from PBMCs. These receptors originate from a man aged 18 to 30 in good health. Some clones in this sample may be carry-over from other donors' samples. Both conserved end residues are part of each CDR3. D genes are given only for firm matches. A clone size is listed for some rows: how often the clone was seen (once, few, many), or a class if it is expanded.

TRBD1	TRBJ2-7	TRBV7-3	NA	TGTGCCAGCAGCGACAGACCTGGACAGGGGATGGACGAGCAGTACTTC	CASSDRPGQGMDEQYF
NA	TRBJ2-1	TRBV11-2	NA	TGTGCCAGCGTCTTAGGGCGGTCCTACAATGAGCAGTTCTTC	CASVLGRSYNEQFF
NA	TRBJ1-5	TRBV2	few	TGTGCCAGCATCCTAAGAACCGGACAGCCCCAGCATTTT	CASILRTGQPQHF
NA	TRBJ1-1	TRBV27	NA	TGTGCCAGCAGTTTATCCCCGGGGGGGGTCACTGAAGCTTTCTTT	CASSLSPGGVTEAFF
NA	TRBJ1-5	TRBV28	NA	TGTGCCAGCAATCAAGGGGCGCTCTTTCTTGTTAGCAATCAGCCCCAGCATTTT	CASNQGALFLVSNQPQHF
NA	TRBJ2-1	TRBV4-1	NA	TGCGCCAGCAGCCAAAGGGACTCCCCCCCCAATGAGCAGTTCTTC	CASSQRDSPPNEQFF
NA	TRBJ2-1	TRBV11-1	NA	TGTGCCAGCAGCTTAAGCACCTACAATGAGCAGTTCTTC	CASSLSTYNEQFF
NA	TRBJ1-1	TRBV7-9	NA	TGTGCCAGCACCAAGGGATCTGAAGCTTTCTTT	CASTKGSEAFF
NA	TRBJ1-1	TRBV27	NA	TGTGCCAGCAGTTTAATCGGGGTCACTGAAGCTTTCTTT	CASSLIGVTEAFF
TRBD1	TRBJ2-7	TRBV29-1	NA	TGCAGCGTTGAGGTGACAGGGGTCTCCTACGAGCAGTACTTC	CSVEVTGVSYEQYF
TRBD2	TRBJ2-1	TRBV16	NA	TGTGCCAGCAGCACACTAGCGGGAGGTGCCTACAATGAGCAGTTCTTC	CASSTLAGGAYNEQFF
TRBD2	TRBJ2-7	TRBV6-6	NA	TGTGCCAGCAGTTACTCGGGCAGCGGGAGGACCTACGAGCAGTACTTC	CASSYSGSGRTYEQYF
TRBD2	TRBJ2-7	TRBV27	NA	TGTGCCAGCAGTTTAATCCTAGCGGGAGGGCCAGGAGACGAGCAGTACTTC	CASSLILAGGPGDEQYF
NA	TRBJ1-4	TRBV9	NA	TGTGCCAGCAGCGGGGGTCCAAATGAACTGTTTTTT	CASSGGPNELFF
NA	TRBJ2-3	TRBV2	NA	TGTGCCAGCAGCGCCCCAGATACGCAGTATTTT	CASSAPDTQYF
TRBD1	TRBJ2-7	TRBV19	NA	TGTGCCAGTAGTGCCGCCGGGACAGGGATCGACGAGCAGTACTTC	CASSAAGTGIDEQYF
TRBD2	TRBJ2-5	TRBV28	once	TGTGCCAGCAGGCCCCGCGGGGGGTCGGTCCACTTC	CASRPRGGSVHF
TRBD1	TRBJ1-3	TRBV7-9	once	TGTGCCAGCAAGGGGCAGGGGGTTTCTGGAAACACCATATATTTT	CASKGQGVSGNTIYF
NA	TRBJ2-1	TRBV11-2	NA	TGTGCCAGCAGCTTCCGCCCGGATGAGCAGTTCTTC	CASSFRPDEQFF
NA	TRBJ2-3	TRBV27	once	TGTGCCAGCAGTCCCGGCACAGATACGCAGTATTTT	CASSPGTDTQYF
NA	TRBJ2-7	TRBV19	NA	TGTGCCAGTAGTATAGATCTAGAGACGATGGACGAGCAGTACTTC	CASSIDLETMDEQYF
TRBD2	TRBJ2-1	TRBV5-1	once	TGCGCCAGCAGCACGACTAGCGGCAATGAGCAGTTCTTC	CASSTTSGNEQFF
TRBD2	TRBJ2-7	TRBV7-9	few	TGTGCCAGCAGCCCGAGGACTAGCGGGAGCTACGAGCAGTACTTC	CASSPRTSGSYEQYF
TRBD1	TRBJ2-2	TRBV9	NA	TGTGCCAGCAGCGCCTCGGGGGACAGGAGACCCCGATACACCGGGGAGCTGTTTTTT	CASSASGDRRPRYTGELFF
NA	TRBJ2-3	TRBV19	NA	TGTGCCAGTAGTTCAGGGGTCTACACAGATACGCAGTATTTT	CASSSGVYTDTQYF
NA	TRBJ1-1	TRBV4-1	NA	TGCGCCAGCAGCCAAGGTTCCCTCACTGAAGCTTTCTTT	CASSQGSLTEAFF
NA	TRBJ2-5	TRBV7-9	once	TGTGCCAGCAGCCCCCCCAAAGAGACCCAGTACTTC	CASSPPKETQYF
NA	TRBJ2-7	TRBV7-9	NA	TGTGCCAGCAGCTTAGGGAGGGGTTCCTACGAGCAGTACTTC	CASSLGRGSYEQYF
NA	TRBJ2-7	TRBV27	NA	TGTGCCAGCAGTTTATTGGCCAGGTTAAACGAGCAGTACTTC	CASSLLARLNEQYF
NA	TRBJ2-2	TRBV19	NA	TGTGCCAGTAGTATTCCGGGGGCAGGGGAGCTGTTTTTT	CASSIPGAGELFF
NA	TRBJ2-7	TRBV4-3	NA	TGCGCCAGCAGCCAAGATTTCTCCATTCCTTCCTACGAGCAGTACTTC	CASSQDFSIPSYEQYF
NA	TRBJ2-7	TRBV5-1	NA	TGCGCCAGCAGCTTGGAGAGGGGGGGCGACGAGCAGTACTTC	CASSLERGGDEQYF
TRBD1	TRBJ2-2	TRBV6-6	NA	TGTGCCAGCAGTTACGTGCCAGGGGGCTATCCCGGGGAGCTGTTTTTT	CASSYVPGGYPGELFF